This T cell receptor (beta chain) stems from a study of blood T cell repertoires in COVID-19 (dated by TCRdb to the early 2020s). A note on the overall study: Samples from collaborators originated in the United States, Italy and Spain and spanned both the acute and convalescent phases of COVID-19. The prospective study material was composed of cDNA or gDNA derived from T cells, B-cell-depleted T cells, or PBMCs. Samples came from the ongoing ImmuneRACE study (first 160 participants) plus 1,254 subjects from 6 global collaborators. Deeply sampled blood TCRbeta repertoires from subjects exposed to, actively infected with, or recovered from COVID-19 were included in the dataset. The repertoires were released in a freely available public database meant as a resource for research on the immune response to SARS-CoV-2. HLA class I and class II types, where available, came from metadata supplied by the sample provider rather than from assay-based typing. Sample metadata almost always included a de-identified subject ID, COVID-19 status, age in years and sex.

Each collaborating institution followed its own protocols to collect whole blood in K2EDTA tubes. For TCRbeta analysis, collaborators shipped samples in one of three forms: frozen whole blood, isolated PBMCs, or DNA extracted from either of those sample types. The immunoSEQ Assay, a bias-controlled multiplex PCR, was used to amplify TCRbeta CDR3 regions from genomic DNA. The published analysis was carried out like this. Nucleated cell counts per sample were estimated from amplification of reference gene primers within the assay. To quantify the absolute abundance of each unique TCRbeta CDR3 rearrangement, sequence reads were collapsed and filtered. For each sample, productive Simpson clonality was calculated as the square root of Simpson's diversity index over productive rearrangements. In TCRdb, the immuneACCESS table is reduced to in-frame sequences with V and J assigned. These tables do not hold every clone; where another copy was compared, an unresolved V gene accounts for under half, and the others remain unexplained. The DNA gave D and trimming, while V, J and clone size come from that table. This sample gives just under 350,000 clones in total; around 83% of them show up just once. The biggest ten clones account for about 2.7% of the sample.

The CDR3, cysteine through phenylalanine, is 11 amino acids long. CDR3 DNA is the only sequence kept; it has 33 bases, read in frame from the first base. For CDR1 and CDR2, the germline V gene lists SQVTM and ANQGSEA. V sheds 6 bases and J sheds 8 bases, leaving 13 bases between their ends. The full study reports these points: How much clinical and demographic metadata was included differed by source and by participant, and the metadata was provided uncurated.

This clone appeared a single time. Which antigen it targets is not known. Base qualities are missing; no much larger clone stands one base away. The source is a man aged 25 to 40 with active or convalescent COVID-19. Specimen: peripheral blood. The sequence links TRBV29-1 to TRBJ1-2; no D segment can be confidently identified. The nucleotide sequence is TGCAGCGTCTCCTGGGCTGGCGGCTACACCTTC. Translation gives CSVSWAGGYTF.